This T cell receptor (beta chain) was documented in a study of post-analysis software for immune sequencing data. About this clonotype: Its antigen is not identified.

Prepared TCR beta cDNA libraries contained unique molecular identifiers. Input populations of about 0.85 to 11 million T cells gave rise to approximately 480,000 cDNA molecules. MiXCR was run by TCRdb on the PCR reads, yielding one entry per CDR3 protein. The sample yields a few hundred thousand distinct CDR3 sequences, around 33% seen once. Study-level findings and limits: Patients with multiple sclerosis recorded significantly lower normalized Chao1 diversity than controls, the study found. The study found TRBV5-6, TRBV5-1 and TRBV20-1 among 4 or 5 TRBV segments more frequent in patients than controls.

Germline-derived CDR1 and CDR2 are SGHRS and YFSETQ. This CDR3 is built from 13 residues. Trimming stripped 2 bases from V and 1 base from J, with 6 bases between. The rearrangement links TRBV5-1 to TRBJ1-1; D remains ambiguous. Sample: blood. The receptor was derived from a girl aged 10-17 years with multiple sclerosis. The CDR3 loop is CASSFGTNTEAFF. CDR3 DNA: TGCGCCAGCAGCTTCGGTACGAACACTGAAGCTTTCTTT.